The 23 T cell receptor beta chains below were found in one sample sequenced in a study of CD8 T cells in ankylosing spondylitis. Overall study results and limits: A motif in TCR beta, a set of eight highly homologous variants, appeared characteristic of ankylosing spondylitis blood.

The antigens for these receptors are not known. Each CDR3 protein gets one entry after TCRdb re-called the 5' RACE reads with MiXCR. The sample carries some 800,000 distinct CDR3 sequences, over 9.5% recorded once. The material sequenced was blood, either unsorted or a sorted T cell fraction (not recorded which). The receptors shown here come from a male donor with ankylosing spondylitis.

The chain uses TRBV2 and TRBJ2-5, with 8 bases matching TRBD1. The CDR3 totals 14 residues. V dropped 8 bases and J dropped 0; count of bases not matched to a gene: 5. CDR1 and CDR2 (germline): SNHLY, FYNNEI. The DNA of the CDR3 is TGTGCCAGCCACAGGACAGGGTACCAAGAGACCCAGTACTTC. Translating gives CASHRTGYQETQYF.

This clonotype was recorded a few times. V and J are TRBV20-1 and TRBJ2-5; D is possibly TRBD1 (6 bases). The length of the CDR3 is 13 residues. CDR1 is DFQATT, CDR2 SNEGSKA, per germline (reference sequence). V was pared by 6 bases and J by 4 bases, with 15 bases between. The DNA for the CDR3 is TGCAGTGCGAGCCACAGGGAACGAGAGACCCAGTACTTC. Its protein product is CSASHRERETQYF.

V is TRBV7-9 and J is TRBJ2-5; no clear D gene. Germline V gene lookup returns CDR1 SEHNR and CDR2 FQNEAQ (reference sequence). The V gene lost 1 base and the J gene lost 7 bases, with 7 bases spanning the gap. The CDR3 has 12 residues. This chain's CDR3 is CASSLGFGTQYF. The CDR3 DNA reads as TGTGCCAGCAGCTTAGGGTTCGGGACCCAGTACTTC.

The chain links TRBV5-1 to TRBJ1-1; D is unresolved. CDR3 length equals 15 residues. From germline, CDR1 is SGHRS and CDR2 YFSETQ. Deletions cut 4 bases from V and 5 bases from J, with 18 bases between. The CDR3 is CASSPATSTLTEAFF. Written as DNA, the CDR3 is TGCGCCAGCAGCCCCGCGACAAGTACCCTTACTGAAGCTTTCTTT.

The rearrangement links TRBV24-1 to TRBJ1-5; D uncertain. CDR3 length: 13 residues. V gave up 3 bases and J gave up 5 bases, with 7 bases separating them. CDR1 KGHDR and CDR2 SFDVKD come from the germline V gene. CDR3 amino acids: CATSDRGYQPQHF. The DNA of the CDR3 is TGTGCCACCAGTGATCGGGGTTATCAGCCCCAGCATTTT.

J is TRBJ2-3 and V is TRBV20-1; D perhaps matches TRBD2 (6 bases). Germline CDR1 is DFQATT and CDR2 is SNEGSKA (reference sequence). This CDR3 contains 12 residues. The CDR3 region has the DNA TGCAGAGCCCAGGACTACACAGATACGCAGTATTTT. Residues: CRAQDYTDTQYF.

This chain uses TRBV5-5 with TRBJ2-1, with TRBD2 matching over 12 bases. The CDR3 has 17 amino acids. J was trimmed by 0 bases and V by 7 bases; bases with no gene match: 8. From germline, CDR1 is SGHKS and CDR2 YYEKEE (reference sequence). The CDR3 is CASLRLAGVSSYNEQFF. The CDR3 nucleotides are TGTGCCAGCCTTCGACTAGCGGGGGTGAGCTCCTACAATGAGCAGTTCTTC.

This clonotype came up a few times. The genes are TRBV27 and TRBJ2-7; D remains unclear. This CDR3 has 15 amino acids. Trimming removed 5 bases at V and 4 bases at J, with 18 bases between. Germline CDR1 reads MNHEY; CDR2 reads SMNVEV (reference sequence). The CDR3 coding sequence is TGTGCCAGCAGTCCCCGATTTGTAGTAGGGTACGAGCAGTACTTC. Protein product: CASSPRFVVGYEQYF.

The chain links TRBV6-2 or TRBV6-3 to TRBJ2-4, with a weak D call TRBD1 (6 bases). V was pared by 5 bases and J by 6 bases, with 14 bases between. The CDR3 sequence is 14 residues long. Per germline, CDR1 MNHEY and CDR2 SVGEGT. The CDR3 nucleotides read TGTGCCAGCAGTAACCGGGACACAAGAAACATTCAGTACTTC. Protein product: CASSNRDTRNIQYF.

V and J are TRBV5-1 and TRBJ2-6; the match to TRBD1 covers 7 bases. V gave up 7 bases and J gave up 0 bases; unmatched junction bases: 4. The CDR3 runs to 15 residues. CDR1 is SGHRS and CDR2 is YFSETQ in the germline V gene. The CDR3 coding sequence is TGCGCCAGCCAACAGGGGAACTCTGGGGCCAACGTCCTGACTTTC. Its translation is CASQQGNSGANVLTF.

This clonotype has more than one count but fewer than ten. The chain links TRBV4-3 to TRBJ2-5, with 8 bases aligning to TRBD2. The CDR3 has 16 residues. Germline CDR1 is LGHNA and CDR2 is YSLEER. With V trimmed by 2 bases and J by 4 bases, 9 bases remained unmatched. The CDR3 DNA sequence: TGCGCCAGCAGCCAATGGATAGCGGGAAGGGGAGAGACCCAGTACTTC. It codes for CASSQWIAGRGETQYF.

The gene calls are TRBV20-1 and TRBJ2-2; 13 nucleotides line up with TRBD2. Losses at the gene ends were 5 bases for V and 0 bases for J; bases not matched to a gene: 6. Germline V gene sequence: CDR1 DFQATT, CDR2 SNEGSKA (reference sequence). CDR3 length: 17 amino acids. The CDR3 DNA follows: TGCAGTGCTTCAGGGACTAGCGGGACAGCGAACACCGGGGAGCTGTTTTTT. Translation: CSASGTSGTANTGELFF.

The chain carries TRBV6-5 and TRBJ2-3; no firm D call. V lost 0 bases and J 6 bases, leaving 13 bases between the germline ends. Germline V lookup: CDR1 MNHEY, CDR2 SVGAGI. This CDR3 is 15 amino acids long. The CDR3 nucleotides are TGTGCCAGCAGTTACTCGATGTGGAGTACTGATACGCAGTATTTT. Amino acids: CASSYSMWSTDTQYF.

V is TRBV11-2 and J is TRBJ1-6; D is uncertain. Germline values: CDR1 SGHAT, CDR2 FQNNGV. V was pared by 2 bases and J by 6 bases, with 5 bases between. The CDR3 sequence is 13 residues long. The CDR3 here is CASSLFLNSPLHF. In nucleotides, the CDR3 is TGTGCCAGCAGCTTATTCCTTAATTCACCCCTCCACTTT.

The chain uses TRBV15 and TRBJ1-1, with TRBD1 as a possible D gene (6 bases). Looked up from germline, CDR1 is LNHNV and CDR2 is YYDKDF (reference sequence). The germline V and J ends were trimmed by 1 base and 1 base, with 10 bases remaining between them. This CDR3 region has 15 residues. In DNA form, the CDR3 reads TGTGCCACCAGCAGAGTAGCGACAGGGAACACTGAAGCTTTCTTT. Translation: CATSRVATGNTEAFF.

The chain links TRBV20-1 to TRBJ2-7; D is uncertain. Germline assignment: CDR1 DFQATT and CDR2 SNEGSKA (reference sequence). V lost 3 bases and J 0 bases, leaving 6 bases between the germline ends. CDR3 length equals 12 residues. The CDR3 coding sequence is TGCAGTGCTAGTCAGACCTCCTACGAGCAGTACTTC. Protein: CSASQTSYEQYF.

The V gene is TRBV7-2, the J gene TRBJ2-1; 7 bases align to TRBD2. CDR3 size: 15 residues. With V trimmed by 6 bases and J by 2 bases, 7 bases remained unmatched. The germline gives CDR1 SGHTA, CDR2 FQGNSA. The CDR3 is CASRIAGSPYNEQFF. In nucleotides, the CDR3 is TGTGCCAGCAGGATAGCGGGCTCCCCCTACAATGAGCAGTTCTTC.

Ten or more counts support this clonotype. This sequence joins TRBV20-1 and TRBJ2-3; maybe TRBD2 (5 bases). The CDR3 is 12 amino acids. Trimming pared 2 bases from V and 2 bases from J, leaving 5 bases between. Germline CDR1 reads DFQATT; CDR2 reads SNEGSKA (reference sequence). DNA of the CDR3: TGCAGTGCTAGACGGGACACAGATACGCAGTATTTT. This sequence encodes CSARRDTDTQYF.

The J gene is TRBJ1-2, the V gene TRBV28; the match to TRBD1 covers 7 bases. This CDR3 has 12 residues. Germline V gene sequence: CDR1 MDHEN, CDR2 SYDVKM. V shed 10 bases and J 5 bases; nucleotides not matched to a gene: 7. The CDR3 protein is CATQGTVYGYTF. In nucleotides, the CDR3 is TGTGCCACCCAAGGGACAGTTTATGGCTACACCTTC.

This clonotype was seen a few times. The rearrangement links TRBV7-2 to TRBJ1-5; the D gene is possibly TRBD1 (5 bases). Trimming removed 4 bases from V and 7 bases from J, with 11 bases in between. The CDR3 runs to 13 residues. Germline loops: CDR1 SGHTA, CDR2 FQGNSA. The CDR3, as DNA: TGTGCCAGCAGCTCGCTCGGGGACCAGCCCCAGCATTTT. Translated, it gives CASSSLGDQPQHF. The full variable domain, completed using reference TRBV7-2 and TRBJ1-5, is GAGVSQSPSNKVTEKGKDVELRCDPISGHTALYWYRQSLGQGLEFLIYFQGNSAPDKSGLPSDRFSAERTGGSVSTLTIQRTQQEDSAVYLCASSSLGDQPQHFGDGTRLSIL.

This clonotype has just a few counts. The chain uses TRBV20-1 and TRBJ1-1; D not resolved. CDR3 length: 12 residues. The V and J ends lost 0 bases and 11 bases respectively, with 13 bases between them. Germline loops: CDR1 DFQATT, CDR2 SNEGSKA (reference sequence). The CDR3 region is CSARDPGRGAFF. Written as DNA, the CDR3 is TGCAGTGCTAGAGACCCGGGGAGAGGGGCTTTCTTT.

This clonotype was seen a few times. The V call is TRBV11-2, the J call TRBJ2-2, with 12 positions matching TRBD2. V trimming: 3 bases; J trimming: 2 bases; junction bases outside the gene matches: 13. Germline loops: CDR1 SGHAT, CDR2 FQNNGV. The CDR3 spans 20 residues. The CDR3, as DNA: TGTGCCAGCAGCTTCTTAACCTATCGACTAGCGGGAGCTAACACCGGGGAGCTGTTTTTT. Protein: CASSFLTYRLAGANTGELFF.

The chain recombines TRBV19 with TRBJ2-1; 8 nucleotides agree with TRBD2. The trim removed 3 bases at V and 3 bases at J, leaving 1 base unmatched. In germline, CDR1 is LNHDA, CDR2 SQIVND (reference sequence). This CDR3 region has 14 residues. In nucleotides, the CDR3 is TGTGCCAGTAGTATGACTAGCGACTACAATGAGCAGTTCTTC. Translating it yields CASSMTSDYNEQFF.